This TCR beta chain was sequenced during a study of T cells expressing NK-cell markers. After re-calling the 5' RACE reads, TCRdb lists one entry per CDR3 protein, DNA absent. The ten top clones account for less than 20%, within a sample of roughly 110,000 distinct CDR3 sequences. The CDR3 consists of 13 residues. CDR1 is SGHVS, CDR2 FNYEAQ, per germline. This chain connects TRBV7-6 to TRBJ1-1. The sequenced sample was blood T cells: a sorted CD56 or NKG2C T cell subset, CD4+ or CD8+ T cells, or bulk PBMC T cells (not recorded which). The origin of this receptor is a woman aged 18 to 75 in good health. CDR3 protein: CASSPLVATEAFF.